This T cell receptor (beta chain) was captured in a study of CXCR3-negative and CXCR3-positive naive CD8 T cells. 5' RACE that incorporated UMI labels was used to prepare the TRB cDNA libraries. From the 5' RACE reads, TCRdb lists one entry per CDR3 protein and no DNA. The sample data list roughly 39,000 distinct CDR3 sequences. The length of the CDR3 is 15 residues. Specimen: memory CD8+ T cells from blood. The receptor was isolated from a human donor in good health. Some clones in this sample may be carry-over from other donors' samples. The chain joins TRBV12-3 or TRBV12-4 to TRBJ2-1; TCRdb selects TRBD2, and the lack of DNA leaves this call unchecked. CDR3 amino acids: CASRPLSGGRNEQFF.